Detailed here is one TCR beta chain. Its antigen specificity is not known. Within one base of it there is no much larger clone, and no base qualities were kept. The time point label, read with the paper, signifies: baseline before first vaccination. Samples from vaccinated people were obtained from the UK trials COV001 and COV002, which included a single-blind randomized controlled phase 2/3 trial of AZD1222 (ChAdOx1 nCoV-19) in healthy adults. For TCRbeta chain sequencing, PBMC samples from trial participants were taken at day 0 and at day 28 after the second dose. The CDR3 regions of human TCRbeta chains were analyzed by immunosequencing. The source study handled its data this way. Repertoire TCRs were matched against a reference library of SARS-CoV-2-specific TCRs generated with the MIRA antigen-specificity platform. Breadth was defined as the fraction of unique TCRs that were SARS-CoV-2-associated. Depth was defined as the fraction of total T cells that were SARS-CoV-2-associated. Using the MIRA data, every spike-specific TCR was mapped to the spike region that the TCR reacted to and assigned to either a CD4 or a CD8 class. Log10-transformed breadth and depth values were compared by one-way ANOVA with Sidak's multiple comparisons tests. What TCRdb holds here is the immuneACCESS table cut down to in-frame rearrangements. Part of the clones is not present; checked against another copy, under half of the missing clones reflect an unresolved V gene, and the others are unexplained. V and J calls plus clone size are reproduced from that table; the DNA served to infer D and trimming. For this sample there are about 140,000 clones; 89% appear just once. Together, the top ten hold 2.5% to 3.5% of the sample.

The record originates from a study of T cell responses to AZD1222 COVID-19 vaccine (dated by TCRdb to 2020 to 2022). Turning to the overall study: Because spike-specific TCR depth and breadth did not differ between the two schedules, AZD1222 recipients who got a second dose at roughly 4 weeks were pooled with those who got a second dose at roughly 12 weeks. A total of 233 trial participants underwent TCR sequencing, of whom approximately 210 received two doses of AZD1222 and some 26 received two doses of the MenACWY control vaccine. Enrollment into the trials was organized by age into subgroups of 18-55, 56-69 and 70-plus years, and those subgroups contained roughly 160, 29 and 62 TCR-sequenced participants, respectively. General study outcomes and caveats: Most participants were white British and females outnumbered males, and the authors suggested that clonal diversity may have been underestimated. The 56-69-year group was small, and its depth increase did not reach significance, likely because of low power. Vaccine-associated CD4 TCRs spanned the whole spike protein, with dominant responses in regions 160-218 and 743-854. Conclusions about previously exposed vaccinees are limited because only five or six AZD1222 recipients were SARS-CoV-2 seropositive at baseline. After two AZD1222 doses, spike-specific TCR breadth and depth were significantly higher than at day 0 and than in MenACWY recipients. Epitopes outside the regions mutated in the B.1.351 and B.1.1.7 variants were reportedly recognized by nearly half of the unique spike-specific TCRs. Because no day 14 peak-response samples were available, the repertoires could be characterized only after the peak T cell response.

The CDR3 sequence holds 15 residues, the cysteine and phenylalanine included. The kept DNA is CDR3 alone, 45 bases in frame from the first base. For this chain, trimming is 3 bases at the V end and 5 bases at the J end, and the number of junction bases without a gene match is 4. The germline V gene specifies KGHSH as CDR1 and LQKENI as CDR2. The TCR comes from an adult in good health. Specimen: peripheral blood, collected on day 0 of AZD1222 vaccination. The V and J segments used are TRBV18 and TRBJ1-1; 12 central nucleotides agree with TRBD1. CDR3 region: CASSPGTGGGTEAFF. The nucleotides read TGTGCCAGCTCACCCGGGACAGGGGGCGGTACTGAAGCTTTCTTT. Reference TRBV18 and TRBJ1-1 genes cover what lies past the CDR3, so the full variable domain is NAGVMQNPRHLVRRRGQEARLRCSPMKGHSHVYWYRQLPEEGLKFMVYLQKENIIDESGMPKERFSAEFPKEGPSILRIQQVVRGDSAAYFCASSPGTGGGTEAFFGQGTRLTVV.